This is a list of T cell receptor beta chains from one sample in a study of blood T cell repertoires in COVID-19. Data came from immunoSEQ multiplex PCR; TCRdb stores just in-frame clones and leaves some out. The sample consists of about 300,000 clones, around 82% of them appearing once. The sequenced material came from peripheral blood. These receptors were taken from a woman aged 45-60 years with acute or convalescent COVID-19. Each CDR3 is given with its conserved first and last residue. Fields, in order: D gene, clone size, V gene, J gene, CDR3 DNA, CDR3 protein. The D gene is left open where the match is weak. Not every row has a clone size; where given, it reads once, few, many or a size class.

>TRBD1|-|TRBV30|TRBJ1-5
TGTGCCTGGACCCCTCCGGACAGGGGCTATCAGCCCCAGCATTTT
CAWTPPDRGYQPQHF
>TRBD1|once|TRBV30|TRBJ1-2
TGTGCCTGGGCTGGGGACAGACGGAACTATGGCTACACCTTC
CAWAGDRRNYGYTF
>TRBD1|-|TRBV7-9|TRBJ2-7
TGTGCCAGCAGCCCACCCCTCAGACAGGGGGCGGAGGAGCAGTACTTC
CASSPPLRQGAEEQYF
>TRBD1|once|TRBV30|TRBJ2-5
TGTGCCTGCTCTGTGGGACAGGGGAAGACCCAGTACTTC
CACSVGQGKTQYF
>-|-|TRBV24-1|TRBJ2-5
TGTGCCACCAGTGATGTGAGTTCAGAGACCCAGTACTTC
CATSDVSSETQYF
>-|-|TRBV6-5|TRBJ1-2
TGTGCCAGCAGAACGGACAGCAACTATGGCTACACCTTC
CASRTDSNYGYTF
>TRBD1|few|TRBV2|TRBJ1-6
TGTGCCAGCACCCCACAGGGGAATTCACCCCTCCACTTT
CASTPQGNSPLHF
>-|-|TRBV19|TRBJ1-1
TGTGCCAGTAGAGTGGGAGCGGTCACTGAAGCTTTCTTT
CASRVGAVTEAFF
>TRBD2|-|TRBV12-5|TRBJ2-2
TGTGCTAGTGGTTTGGAGGCGGGAGGAGTAGGGGAGCTGTTTTTT
CASGLEAGGVGELFF
>-|-|TRBV25-1|TRBJ1-5
TGTGCCAGCTCGGGAGTAGCAGGTCAGCCCCAGCATTTT
CASSGVAGQPQHF
>TRBD1|-|TRBV12-5|TRBJ2-7
TGTGCTAGTGGTTCGACAGGGGGGTCCTACGAGCAGTACTTC
CASGSTGGSYEQYF
>-|-|TRBV5-6|TRBJ1-1
TGTGCCAGCAGCTTGGTTGTGCAGATGAACACTGAAGCTTTCTTT
CASSLVVQMNTEAFF
>-|-|TRBV29-1|TRBJ1-2
TGCAGCGTTGAAGATATGCTATTTTATGGCTACACCTTC
CSVEDMLFYGYTF
>TRBD2|-|TRBV7-3|TRBJ2-7
TGTGCCAGCAGCCTCTCTAGCGGGAACTCCTACGAGCAGTACTTC
CASSLSSGNSYEQYF
>-|-|TRBV9|TRBJ2-1
TGTGCCAGCAGCGTAGGCCCCACAGTCTCCTACAATGAGCAGTTCTTC
CASSVGPTVSYNEQFF
>-|-|TRBV20-1|TRBJ1-1
TGCAGTGCTAGTCCCAGGGGCGAATTATTGTCCACTGAAGCTTTCTTT
CSASPRGELLSTEAFF
>-|-|TRBV5-1|TRBJ1-4
TGCGCCAGCAGCTTCGGGGGTGGAGTTGAAAAACTGTTTTTT
CASSFGGGVEKLFF
>TRBD1|-|TRBV19|TRBJ1-1
TGTGCCAGTAGTTCGAAACAGGGGAGAAAGACTGAAGCTTTCTTT
CASSSKQGRKTEAFF
>-|-|TRBV2|TRBJ2-2
TGTGCCAGCAGGGCGGAGGTCACCGGGGAGCTGTTTTTT
CASRAEVTGELFF
>TRBD2|-|TRBV6-2/TRBV6-3|TRBJ2-2
TGTGCCAGCATCCCGGGACTAGCGGGAACCGGGGAGCTGTTTTTT
CASIPGLAGTGELFF
>-|-|TRBV5-4|TRBJ2-4
TGTGCCAGCAGCTATTCCCTTTTCGGGTTAGCCAAAAACATTCAGTACTTC
CASSYSLFGLAKNIQYF
>-|-|TRBV6-6|TRBJ2-2
TGTGCCAGCGGAGTGACCGGGGAGCTGTTTTTT
CASGVTGELFF
>-|-|TRBV5-1|TRBJ2-3
TGCGCCAGCTATCCTCCGGAGGGGGGGGTAGATACGCAGTATTTT
CASYPPEGGVDTQYF
>TRBD1|-|TRBV7-9|TRBJ2-3
TGTGCCAGCAGCACTCGGGACAGGGGGCCGGATACGCAGTATTTT
CASSTRDRGPDTQYF
>-|-|TRBV5-1|TRBJ1-1
TGCGCCAGCAGGAAGCAGGGAGGGGACACTGAAGCTTTCTTT
CASRKQGGDTEAFF
>TRBD2|-|TRBV5-5|TRBJ2-5
TGTGCCAGCAGCTTGGGGGCTAGCGGGGGCGAAGAGACCCAGTACTTC
CASSLGASGGEETQYF
>-|-|TRBV7-2|TRBJ1-1
TGTGCCAGCAGCTTAGCATGGGGGCAGGAGGCTTTCTTT
CASSLAWGQEAFF
>TRBD1|-|TRBV10-2|TRBJ1-3
TGCGCCAGCACTGAGGAGGGGGCGCGTGGAAACACCATATATTTT
CASTEEGARGNTIYF
>-|-|TRBV10-3|TRBJ1-5
TGTGCCATCAGTGGGGATAGGGGTCAGCCCCAGCATTTT
CAISGDRGQPQHF
>-|once|TRBV27|TRBJ1-3
TGTGCCAGCAGTTTGACAGTAGGAAACACCATATATTTT
CASSLTVGNTIYF
>TRBD1|-|TRBV5-1|TRBJ2-2
TGCGCCAGCAGAGTACCCGGGACAGGGACCGGGGAGCTGTTTTTT
CASRVPGTGTGELFF
>TRBD1|-|TRBV10-3|TRBJ1-1
TGTGCCATCAGTGAGGGGGGACAGGGGGAGACTGAAGCTTTCTTT
CAISEGGQGETEAFF
>-|-|TRBV4-2|TRBJ2-7
TGTGCCAGCAGCCAGAGCTCCTACGAGCAGTACTTC
CASSQSSYEQYF
>-|-|TRBV7-9|TRBJ2-3
TGTGCCAGCAGCCGGACTTTACAAGGCGCTTCTACGCAGTATTTT
CASSRTLQGASTQYF
>-|-|TRBV18|TRBJ2-3
TGTGCCAGCTCACCACCGAGTAGAAGCACAGATACGCAGTATTTT
CASSPPSRSTDTQYF
>TRBD1|many|TRBV6-5|TRBJ1-5
TGTGCCAGCAGTTACTTACAGGGGAGCAATCAGCCCCAGCATTTT
CASSYLQGSNQPQHF
>TRBD1|-|TRBV4-1|TRBJ1-6
TGCGCCAGCAGCCAAAGGGAGGACAGGGGGCCTTCACCCCTCCACTTT
CASSQREDRGPSPLHF
>TRBD1|-|TRBV11-3|TRBJ2-3
TGTGCCAGCAGCTTACGACAGGGGAACACAGATACGCAGTATTTT
CASSLRQGNTDTQYF
>-|-|TRBV6-5|TRBJ2-5
TGTGCCAGCAGTTACTCAAGCCCTCCGGAGACCCAGTACTTC
CASSYSSPPETQYF
>TRBD1|-|TRBV7-9|TRBJ2-7
TGTGCCAGCAGCCCGACAGGGACGGCCTGGAACTCCTACGAGCAGTACTTC
CASSPTGTAWNSYEQYF
>-|-|TRBV9|TRBJ1-2
TGTGCCAGCAGCGTAGGGTTGGCAGGGGGCTACACCTTC
CASSVGLAGGYTF
>-|-|TRBV4-1|TRBJ1-4
TGCGCCAGCAGCCACCTGGGAGGACTGTTTTTT
CASSHLGGLFF
>-|-|TRBV27|TRBJ2-3
TGTGCCAGCAGTCCGACATGGAGCACAGATACGCAGTATTTT
CASSPTWSTDTQYF
>-|-|TRBV24-1|TRBJ2-3
TGTGCCACCAGTGACAGGGGCAAAGATACGCAGTATTTT
CATSDRGKDTQYF
>-|-|TRBV3-1/TRBV3-2|TRBJ2-3
TGTGCCAGCAGCCCCTTTGGGGGGGCAAATGGAGATACGCAGTATTTT
CASSPFGGANGDTQYF
>-|-|TRBV7-3|TRBJ2-5
TGTGCCAGCAGCACAAACCGAATGGAAGAGACCCAGTACTTC
CASSTNRMEETQYF
>-|-|TRBV25-1|TRBJ1-1
TGTGCCAGCAGTCTGAATTCGGGCACTGAAGCTTTCTTT
CASSLNSGTEAFF
>-|-|TRBV19|TRBJ2-6
TGTGCCAGTACCTCACAGGGCGGCTCTGGGGCCAACGTCCTGACTTTC
CASTSQGGSGANVLTF
>-|once|TRBV7-3|TRBJ1-1
TGTGCCAGCAGCACAACAGGGCCGAACACTGAAGCTTTCTTT
CASSTTGPNTEAFF
>-|-|TRBV7-2|TRBJ1-4
TGTGCCAGCAGCTTACAGACTAATGAAAAACTGTTTTTT
CASSLQTNEKLFF